The sequence of this T cell receptor beta chain was determined in a study of tumor-infiltrating lymphocytes in oesophageal squamous cell carcinoma. TCRdb analysed the PCR reads with MiXCR anew, one entry per CDR3 protein. The sample carries under 15,000 distinct CDR3 sequences, 50% to 65% recorded once. This CDR3 has 15 residues. The clonotype comes from a female donor with esophageal squamous cell carcinoma. V is TRBV12-3 or TRBV12-4 and J is TRBJ2-7; 8 nucleotides align to TRBD1. The closer fit of TRBJ2-5 to the DNA end suggests the J call may be wrong. Source material: esophageal tumor tissue. The CDR3 nucleotides read TGTGCCAGCAGTCCACTTGGACAGGGAAGAGGGACCCAGTACTTC. Translation: CASSPLGQGRGTQYF.